Listed below are T cell receptor beta chains from one sample, sequenced in a study of T cell responses to AZD1222 COVID-19 vaccine. Clones were sequenced by immunoSEQ multiplex PCR, and TCRdb holds only the in-frame ones, with some missing. The table includes 60,000 to 75,000 clones, around 80% detected once. Sequenced material: peripheral blood, taken on day 0 of AZD1222 vaccination. These receptors came from an adult in good health. Both conserved end residues are part of each CDR3. The D gene is left open where the match is weak. Clone size is given for some rows only: seen once, a few or many times, or a class if the clone is expanded.

TRBV7-9	TRBJ1-6	15	.	.	TGTGCCAGCAGCTTATTACGCGGGGCAAATTCACCCCTCCACTTT	CASSLLRGANSPLHF
TRBV19	TRBJ1-5	14	.	.	TGTGCCAGTAGGGAGGTGGATCACAATCAGCCCCAGCATTTT	CASREVDHNQPQHF
TRBV6-5	TRBJ2-3	15	.	TRBD1	TGTGCCAGCAGAATTGGAGACAGGGTGGCAGATACGCAGTATTTT	CASRIGDRVADTQYF
TRBV20-1	TRBJ2-1	11	.	.	TGCAGTGCTACCGGGACTTCCGAGCAGTTCTTC	CSATGTSEQFF
TRBV5-4	TRBJ2-2	16	.	TRBD1	TGTGCCAGCAGCCTTCCCGGGGACAGGTACACCGGGGAGCTGTTTTTT	CASSLPGDRYTGELFF
TRBV7-9	TRBJ1-1	18	.	TRBD1	TGTGCCAGCAGCTTAGGGATCCGGGACAGGGAAAAGAACACTGAAGCTTTCTTT	CASSLGIRDREKNTEAFF
TRBV12-3/TRBV12-4	TRBJ1-2	13	.	TRBD1	TGTGCCAGCAGGGGAACAGGGGCCTATGGCTACACCTTC	CASRGTGAYGYTF
TRBV19	TRBJ1-2	12	.	.	TGTGCCCCCGCGGGGGACTGTGCGGGCTACACCTTC	CAPAGDCAGYTF
TRBV24-1	TRBJ2-3	15	once	TRBD2	TGTGCCACCAGCCTGGGACTAGCGAGCACAGATACGCAGTATTTT	CATSLGLASTDTQYF
TRBV19	TRBJ1-1	12	.	.	TGTGCCAGTCGAGCGGGGTACACTGAAGCTTTCTTT	CASRAGYTEAFF
TRBV3-1/TRBV3-2	TRBJ2-1	15	.	.	TGTGCCAGCAGCCAGCAACAGAGCTCCTACAATGAGCAGTTCTTC	CASSQQQSSYNEQFF
TRBV7-3	TRBJ2-2	14	.	.	TGTGCCAGCAGCCCGAGGGCCCACACCGGGGAGCTGTTTTTT	CASSPRAHTGELFF
TRBV29-1	TRBJ2-1	14	once	.	TGCAGCGTTGAGAGGGGTCGAAACTACAATGAGCAGTTCTTC	CSVERGRNYNEQFF
TRBV7-9	TRBJ2-3	17	.	.	TGTGCCAGCAGCTTCTCTCGGGTAAATAACGGGAAAGATACGCAGTATTTT	CASSFSRVNNGKDTQYF
TRBV11-3	TRBJ1-6	15	.	TRBD1	TGTGCCAGCAGCTCCGGGACAGGGTTGAGTTCACCCCTCCACTTT	CASSSGTGLSSPLHF
TRBV27	TRBJ2-7	11	.	.	TGTGCCAGCAGAAATTCCTACGAGCAGTACTTC	CASRNSYEQYF
TRBV7-2	TRBJ2-7	14	.	.	TGTGCCAGCAGCTCACAGGGAGGAGCCTACGAGCAGTACTTC	CASSSQGGAYEQYF
TRBV15	TRBJ1-2	12	.	.	TGTGCCACCAGCAGAGAGGGGGGTGGCTACACCTTC	CATSREGGGYTF
TRBV10-1	TRBJ2-7	14	.	TRBD2	TGCGCCACCAAGATCCCTAGCGGGATGGAAGAGCAGTACTTC	CATKIPSGMEEQYF
TRBV7-3	TRBJ2-1	12	.	.	TGTGCCAGCAGCCAATCGGGGTATGAGCAGTTCTTC	CASSQSGYEQFF
TRBV9	TRBJ2-3	17	few	.	TGTGCCAGCAGCGCACGAGGGGGGGACCCTGGTGCAGATACGCAGTATTTT	CASSARGGDPGADTQYF
TRBV5-1	TRBJ1-4	14	.	.	TGCGCCAGCAGCTTTGGGAATTCGCGGGAAAAACTGTTTTTT	CASSFGNSREKLFF
TRBV7-9	TRBJ2-5	14	.	TRBD2	TGTGCCAGCAGCCCTCGGGCGGGAGAAGAGACCCAGTACTTC	CASSPRAGEETQYF
TRBV7-9	TRBJ2-5	12	.	.	TGTGCCAGCAGCGTCACCGAAGAGACCCAGTACTTC	CASSVTEETQYF
TRBV28	TRBJ1-1	14	.	TRBD1	TGTGCCAGCAGTTTTCCGGGACAGAGGACTGAAGCTTTCTTT	CASSFPGQRTEAFF
TRBV5-1	TRBJ2-7	15	.	TRBD2	TGCGCCAGCAGCTTGGGGGCGGGAGTGACCTACGAGCAGTACTTC	CASSLGAGVTYEQYF
TRBV6-5	TRBJ1-1	13	.	.	TGTGCCAGCAGTTCCCAGGGGAGGAGTTTTGCTTTCTTT	CASSSQGRSFAFF
TRBV5-4	TRBJ2-7	13	.	TRBD2	TGTGCCAGCGGATGGACTAGCGGTTACGAGCAGTACTTC	CASGWTSGYEQYF
TRBV12-3/TRBV12-4	TRBJ2-7	13	.	TRBD1	TGTGCCAGCAGTTTAGGGACAGGTTACGAGCAGTACTTC	CASSLGTGYEQYF
TRBV7-2	TRBJ1-6	14	few	TRBD1	TGTGCCAGCAGCTTAACACAGGGGTATTCACCCCTCCACTTT	CASSLTQGYSPLHF
TRBV29-1	TRBJ2-1	14	.	.	TGCAGCGCCCTGACTCCCCCAGGGGACAATGAGCAGTTCTTC	CSALTPPGDNEQFF
TRBV28	TRBJ2-1	17	few	TRBD2	TGTGCCAGCAGTACCTCTTGGACTAGCGACTCCTACAATGAGCAGTTCTTC	CASSTSWTSDSYNEQFF
TRBV18	TRBJ2-7	12	.	.	TGTGCCAGCTCACCAAATGAATGGGAGCAGTACTTC	CASSPNEWEQYF
TRBV4-3	TRBJ1-1	13	.	.	TGCGCCAGCAGCCAGGGACGTATGACTGAAGCTTTCTTT	CASSQGRMTEAFF
TRBV7-8	TRBJ2-1	16	.	.	TGTGCCAGCAGCTTAGGGGGAGCGGCAACCTACAATGAGCAGTTCTTC	CASSLGGAATYNEQFF
TRBV7-8	TRBJ1-6	17	.	.	TGTGCCAGCAGCTCATCAGGGGTCCTTAATCGCAATTCACCCCTCCACTTT	CASSSSGVLNRNSPLHF
TRBV19	TRBJ1-1	14	.	.	TGTGCCAGTAGTATTAGTCAGCTGAACACTGAAGCTTTCTTT	CASSISQLNTEAFF
TRBV18	TRBJ1-2	14	.	TRBD1	TGTGCCAGCTCACCGACAGGGGACGACTATGGCTACACCTTC	CASSPTGDDYGYTF
TRBV10-3	TRBJ2-7	13	.	TRBD1	TGTGCCATCACCTCGGGACAGGGGTACGAGCAGTACTTC	CAITSGQGYEQYF
TRBV15	TRBJ2-1	16	once	TRBD1	TGTGCCACCAGCAGAGATTCTGGGACAGGGGGCAATGAGCAGTTCTTC	CATSRDSGTGGNEQFF
TRBV9	TRBJ1-2	16	.	.	TGTGCCAGCAGCGCCCTCCGGACAGCCGAGAACTATGGCTACACCTTC	CASSALRTAENYGYTF
TRBV4-3	TRBJ1-1	15	.	.	TGCGCCAGCAGCCAAGATGTAGGGGCGAACACTGAAGCTTTCTTT	CASSQDVGANTEAFF
TRBV11-2	TRBJ2-3	15	.	.	TGTGCCAGCAGCTTCCTACGGGGGTACACAGATACGCAGTATTTT	CASSFLRGYTDTQYF
TRBV10-3	TRBJ1-6	14	once	.	TGTGCCATCAGTGAACAGGGCTATAATTCACCCCTCCACTTT	CAISEQGYNSPLHF
TRBV4-2	TRBJ2-1	13	.	TRBD2	TGTGCCAGCAGCCAAGCCTCGACTAGCGGCCAGTTCTTC	CASSQASTSGQFF
TRBV9	TRBJ1-1	13	once	.	TGTGCCAGCAGCGTAGGGGCCTTGACTGAAGCTTTCTTT	CASSVGALTEAFF
TRBV10-3	TRBJ2-3	12	.	.	TGTGCCATCAGTGGGAGCACAGATACGCAGTATTTT	CAISGSTDTQYF
TRBV19	TRBJ2-3	13	.	.	TGTGCCAGTTTCTCGACAGACACAGATACGCAGTATTTT	CASFSTDTDTQYF
TRBV29-1	TRBJ1-1	15	.	TRBD1	TGCAGCGTTGCAAGACAGGGGGCGGTGAACACTGAAGCTTTCTTT	CSVARQGAVNTEAFF
TRBV4-1	TRBJ2-3	13	.	.	TGCGCCAGCAGCGGGGAGTTCACAGATACGCAGTATTTT	CASSGEFTDTQYF
TRBV11-2	TRBJ1-4	15	.	TRBD1	TGTGCCAGCAGCTATTTGACAGGGGCGCCGGAAAAACTGTTTTTT	CASSYLTGAPEKLFF
TRBV5-1	TRBJ2-5	13	.	TRBD1	TGCGCCAGCAGCTCGACAGGGCCAGAGACCCAGTACTTC	CASSSTGPETQYF
TRBV27	TRBJ2-1	11	.	.	TGTGCCACCAGCGGCTACAATGAGCAGTTCTTC	CATSGYNEQFF